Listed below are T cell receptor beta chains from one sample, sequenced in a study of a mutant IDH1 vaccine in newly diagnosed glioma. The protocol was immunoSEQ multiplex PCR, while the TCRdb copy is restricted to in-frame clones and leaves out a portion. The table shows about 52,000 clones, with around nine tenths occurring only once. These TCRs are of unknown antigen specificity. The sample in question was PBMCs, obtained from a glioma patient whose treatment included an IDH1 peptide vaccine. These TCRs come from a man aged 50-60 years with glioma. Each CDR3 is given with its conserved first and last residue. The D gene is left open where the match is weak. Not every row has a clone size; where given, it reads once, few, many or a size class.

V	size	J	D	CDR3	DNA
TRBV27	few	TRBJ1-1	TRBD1	CASSPIVGGAGFTEAFF	TGTGCCAGCAGTCCCATTGTAGGGGGCGCGGGTTTTACTGAAGCTTTCTTT
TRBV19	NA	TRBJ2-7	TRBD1	CASSVTGTESYEQYF	TGTGCCAGTAGTGTTACCGGGACAGAATCCTACGAGCAGTACTTC
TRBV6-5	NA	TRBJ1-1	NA	CASRKTGNTEAFF	TGTGCCAGCAGGAAAACAGGGAACACTGAAGCTTTCTTT
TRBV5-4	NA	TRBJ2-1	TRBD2	CASQESSGMGSYNEQFF	TGTGCCAGCCAGGAGTCTAGCGGGATGGGCTCCTACAATGAGCAGTTCTTC
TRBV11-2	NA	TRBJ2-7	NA	CASSQRLVEQYF	TGTGCCAGCAGCCAACGGCTAGTGGAGCAGTACTTC
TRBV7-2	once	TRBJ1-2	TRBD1	CASSPPPGGTSSRHYGYTF	TGTGCCAGCAGCCCTCCTCCAGGGGGTACCAGTTCTCGACACTATGGCTACACCTTC
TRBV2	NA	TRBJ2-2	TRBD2	CASRHGLAGGPGELFF	TGTGCCAGCAGGCACGGACTAGCGGGGGGGCCCGGGGAGCTGTTTTTT
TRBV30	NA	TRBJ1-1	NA	CAWSLGAGSNTEAFF	TGTGCCTGGAGCCTAGGCGCAGGGTCGAACACTGAAGCTTTCTTT
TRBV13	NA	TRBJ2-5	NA	CASSLGPAQETQYF	TGTGCCAGCAGCTTGGGACCAGCTCAAGAGACCCAGTACTTC
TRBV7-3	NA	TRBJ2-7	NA	CASSPEEQYF	TGTGCCAGCAGCCCCGAAGAGCAGTACTTC
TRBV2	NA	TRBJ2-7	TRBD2	CASSEYGGSYEQYF	TGTGCCAGCAGTGAGTACGGGGGGTCCTACGAGCAGTACTTC
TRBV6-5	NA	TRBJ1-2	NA	CASSSGVDYGYTF	TGTGCCAGCAGCAGCGGGGTCGACTATGGCTACACCTTC
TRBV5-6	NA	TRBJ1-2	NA	CASSYPGRVYGYTF	TGTGCCAGCAGCTATCCGGGACGGGTCTATGGCTACACCTTC
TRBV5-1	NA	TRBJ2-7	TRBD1	CASSSRDRGSYEQYF	TGCGCCAGCAGCTCCCGGGACAGGGGGAGCTACGAGCAGTACTTC
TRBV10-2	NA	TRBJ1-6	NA	CASSEKQVNSPLHF	TGCGCCAGCAGCGAAAAACAGGTGAATTCACCCCTCCACTTT
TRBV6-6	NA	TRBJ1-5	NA	CASSLSGQPQHF	TGTGCCAGCAGTCTATCGGGTCAGCCCCAGCATTTT